These 32 T cell receptor beta chains were sequenced from one sample in a study of chemoradiotherapy in HPV16-positive cancers. The repertoire was sequenced with immunoSEQ multiplex PCR; TCRdb's copy has only in-frame clones and lacks some. This sample has tens of thousands of clones, with approximately 93% found just once. This sample was gathered from a patient who underwent chemoradiotherapy. These receptor sequences come from a human donor with HPV-associated anogenital cancer.

This clone was observed once. The chain has TRBV28 and TRBJ2-1; 11 nucleotides align to TRBD2. V dropped 3 bases and J dropped 4; count of bases not matched to a gene: 8. Looked up from germline, CDR1 is MDHEN and CDR2 is SYDVKM. The CDR3 contains 17 residues. The CDR3 is CASSFIGTSGNYNEQFF. The CDR3 DNA follows: TGTGCCAGCAGTTTTATCGGGACTAGCGGAAATTACAATGAGCAGTTCTTC.

V and J are TRBV7-2 and TRBJ1-3, with D uncertain. The V end lost 2 bases, the J end lost 0 bases, and 14 bases lay between the germline ends. From germline, CDR1 is SGHTA and CDR2 FQGNSA. The CDR3 contains 17 residues. CDR3 nucleotides: TGTGCCAGCAGCTTATGGGGAGGTGCAGTCTCTGGAAACACCATATATTTT. Its translation is CASSLWGGAVSGNTIYF. The full variable domain, rest sourced from reference TRBV7-2 and TRBJ1-3, is GAGVSQSPSNKVTEKGKDVELRCDPISGHTALYWYRQSLGQGLEFLIYFQGNSAPDKSGLPSDRFSAERTGGSVSTLTIQRTQQEDSAVYLCASSLWGGAVSGNTIYFGEGSWLTVV.

This rearrangement joins TRBV7-9 to TRBJ1-3; 8 bases match TRBD1. Germline CDR1 SEHNR, CDR2 FQNEAQ (reference sequence). The junction had 3 bases not matched to a gene; V was cut back by 5 bases and J by 0 bases. CDR3 length equals 15 residues. For the CDR3, the DNA is TGTGCCAGCAGCCAAGGACAGGGCTCTGGAAACACCATATATTTT. This encodes CASSQGQGSGNTIYF.

V is TRBV4-1 and J is TRBJ1-1, with D uncertain. CDR3 length: 15 residues. The germline V gene encodes CDR1 MGHRA and CDR2 YSYEKL. V was cut by 1 base and J by 1 base, with 10 bases left in between. The CDR3 DNA sequence: TGCGCCAGCAGCCAAGGGCGAACCTCGAACACTGAAGCTTTCTTT. Residues: CASSQGRTSNTEAFF.

This rearrangement joins TRBV11-2 to TRBJ2-2; possibly TRBD2 for D (6 bases). This CDR3 has 14 amino acids. V was trimmed by 3 bases and J by 4 bases, leaving 9 bases between them. From germline, CDR1 is SGHAT and CDR2 FQNNGV. The chain's CDR3 is CASSFGGSTGELFF. The CDR3 DNA reads TGTGCCAGCAGCTTCGGGGGTTCCACCGGGGAGCTGTTTTTT.

The count of this clone is one. Here the CDR3 DNA reads TGTGCCAGCAGCTACACTAGCGGGGGTCGGAATGAGCAGTTCTTC. The encoded protein is CASSYTSGGRNEQFF. The rearrangement joins TRBV7-6 to TRBJ2-1, with 11 bases that match TRBD2. The CDR3 loop spans 15 amino acids. Germline V gene sequence: CDR1 SGHVS, CDR2 FNYEAQ. V trimming: 4 bases; J trimming: 7 bases; junction bases outside the gene matches: 6.

V and J are TRBV7-2 and TRBJ2-3, with D perhaps TRBD2 (7 bases). The germline V and J ends were trimmed by 1 base and 1 base, with 12 bases remaining between them. Germline CDR1 reads SGHTA; CDR2 reads FQGNSA. The CDR3 runs 16 residues. This CDR3 is CASSLVGGGRTDTQYF. CDR3 nucleotides: TGTGCCAGCAGCTTAGTCGGCGGGGGCCGCACAGATACGCAGTATTTT.

The CDR3 loop is CASSPRTGGTGELFF. CDR3 bases: TGTGCCAGCAGCCCACGGACAGGAGGTACCGGGGAGCTGTTTTTT. This chain uses TRBV7-8 with TRBJ2-2; 7 bases map to TRBD1. The CDR3 sequence is 15 residues long. Germline trimming cut 5 bases from V and 5 bases from J; bases unmatched to any gene: 8. From germline, CDR1 is SGHVS and CDR2 FQNEAQ.

This chain joins TRBV2 and TRBJ1-5; D unclear. Germline V CDR1 and CDR2: SNHLY, FYNNEI. CDR3 length: 14 amino acids. V gave up 3 bases and J gave up 3 bases, with 9 bases separating them. The CDR3: CASSDSNFNQPQHF. Here the CDR3 DNA reads TGTGCCAGCAGTGACAGCAATTTCAATCAGCCCCAGCATTTT.

This sequence joins TRBV7-2 and TRBJ1-3; 7 nucleotides line up with TRBD1. The CDR3 contains 17 residues. Germline V CDR1 and CDR2: SGHTA, FQGNSA. V shed 1 base and J 0 bases; nucleotides not matched to a gene: 6. CDR3 DNA: TGTGCCAGCAGCTTAGGAGGACAGGCGATCTCTGGAAACACCATATATTTT. Residues: CASSLGGQAISGNTIYF.

This rearrangement joins TRBV19 to TRBJ1-3, with D possibly being TRBD1 (6 bases). Germline loops: CDR1 LNHDA, CDR2 SQIVND (reference sequence). V lost 5 bases and J 4 bases, leaving 15 bases between the germline ends. CDR3 length: 15 amino acids. CDR3 bases: TGTGCCAGTAGTCCCGGACAGTCGGGCGGAAACACCATATATTTT. This codes for CASSPGQSGGNTIYF.

V is TRBV18 and J is TRBJ2-5, with unresolved D. Germline V gene data show CDR1 as KGHSH and CDR2 as LQKENI. The ends were cut back, 2 bases at V and 3 bases at J, with 19 bases in the middle. This CDR3 is 17 amino acids long. The CDR3 nucleotides read TGTGCCAGCTCACCAACCGGCCCGGCAGCAGCCAAAGAGACCCAGTACTTC. Translating it yields CASSPTGPAAAKETQYF.

This clone was counted a few times. This CDR3 reads CASSQVGGDGNTIYF. DNA for the CDR3: TGTGCCAGCAGCCAAGTAGGAGGGGATGGAAACACCATATATTTT. The chain combines TRBV4-2 with TRBJ1-3; tentative D call: TRBD1 (5 bases). Trimming left V 1 base short and J 3 bases short, with 10 bases between. Germline CDR1 LGHNA, CDR2 YNFKEQ. The CDR3 totals 15 residues.

The count of this clone is one. The rearrangement joins TRBV10-3 to TRBJ1-1; possibly TRBD1 for D (5 bases). This CDR3 contains 15 residues. Trimming removed 3 bases at V and 4 bases at J, with 15 bases between. Germline assignment: CDR1 ENHRY and CDR2 SYGVKD. The CDR3 region has the DNA TGTGCCATCAGTGATGAGGGGCCCGGGTTCACTGAAGCTTTCTTT. The encoded protein is CAISDEGPGFTEAFF.

The chain uses TRBV5-5 and TRBJ1-2; D is ambiguous. V was cut by 4 bases and J by 2 bases, with 12 bases left in between. Germline V gene lookup returns CDR1 SGHKS and CDR2 YYEKEE (reference sequence). The CDR3 covers 14 residues. For the CDR3, the DNA is TGTGCCAGCAGCCCGGGAGGTGGGAACTATGGCTACACCTTC. It yields the protein CASSPGGGNYGYTF.

This sequence joins TRBV6-6 and TRBJ2-7, with 9 bases matching TRBD1. The J segment lost 7 bases and the V segment lost 4 bases, leaving 8 bases of the junction unmatched. CDR1 MNHNY and CDR2 SVGAGI come from the germline V gene (reference sequence). This CDR3 comprises 14 residues. CDR3 residues: CASSLTQGADEQYF. The CDR3, as DNA: TGTGCCAGCAGTTTAACACAGGGGGCGGATGAGCAGTACTTC.

This chain joins TRBV11-3 and TRBJ2-3; TRBD1 aligns across 9 bases. The ends lost 5 bases at V and 6 bases at J; junction bases unmatched: 9. Germline V gene data show CDR1 as SGHNT and CDR2 as YENEEA. This CDR3 contains 15 residues. CDR3 DNA: TGTGCCAGCAGCCCCGGGACAGGGAGGAGGGATACGCAGTATTTT. As protein: CASSPGTGRRDTQYF. The full variable domain, completed using reference TRBV11-3 and TRBJ2-3, is EAGVVQSPRYKIIEKKQPVAFWCNPISGHNTLYWYLQNLGQGPELLIRYENEEAVDDSQLPKDRFSAERLKGVDSTLKIQPAELGDSAVYLCASSPGTGRRDTQYFGPGTRLTVL.

CDR3 sequence: CASSQGNQPQHF. CDR3 DNA: TGTGCCAGCAGTCAGGGGAATCAGCCCCAGCATTTT. The rearrangement uses TRBV6-6 and TRBJ1-5, with D possibly TRBD1 on 6 matching bases. V lost 5 bases and J lost 4, with 6 bases in between. The CDR3 sequence is 12 residues long. Germline V gene data show CDR1 as MNHNY and CDR2 as SVGAGI (reference sequence).

The chain combines TRBV6-1 with TRBJ1-1; the D gene is possibly TRBD1 (6 bases). CDR1 and CDR2 (germline): MNHNS, SASEGT. This CDR3 region has 13 residues. Trimming stripped 4 bases from V and 4 bases from J, with 10 bases between. CDR3 region: CASSAEGGTEAFF. The CDR3 region has the DNA TGTGCCAGCAGTGCAGAAGGGGGCACTGAAGCTTTCTTT.

This clone was detected only once. The chain links TRBV19 to TRBJ1-5; 7 nucleotides agree with TRBD1. Germline CDR1 reads LNHDA; CDR2 reads SQIVND (reference sequence). This CDR3 is built from 17 residues. V shed 6 bases and J 0 bases; nucleotides not matched to a gene: 11. The CDR3 nucleotides are TGTGCCAGTAGCCCCCTAACAGGGGTCTATAGCAATCAGCCCCAGCATTTT. Protein sequence: CASSPLTGVYSNQPQHF.

The chain is built from TRBV2 and TRBJ1-1, with unresolved D. V was clipped by 0 bases and J by 10 bases, with 18 bases between them. The CDR3 has 15 residues. Germline V gene data show CDR1 as SNHLY and CDR2 as FYNNEI. This CDR3 reads CASSEAGSGLVGAFF. The CDR3 nucleotides read TGTGCCAGCAGTGAAGCTGGCTCCGGTCTAGTCGGAGCTTTCTTT.

J is TRBJ2-4 and V is TRBV7-9, with 8 bases fitting TRBD1. CDR1 and CDR2 (germline): SEHNR, FQNEAQ (reference sequence). J lost 0 bases, V lost 5 bases, and 6 bases had no gene match. The CDR3 loop spans 16 amino acids. CDR3 amino acids: CASSLQGAIAKNIQYF. The CDR3 DNA is TGTGCCAGCAGCCTCCAGGGGGCCATAGCCAAAAACATTCAGTACTTC.

This CDR3 is CASSLVRDRGPPSGELFF. The CDR3 DNA sequence: TGTGCCAGCAGCTTAGTCCGGGACAGGGGGCCCCCGAGCGGGGAGCTGTTTTTT. The chain is built from TRBV7-2 and TRBJ2-2; 12 nucleotides agree with TRBD1. Looked up from germline, CDR1 is SGHTA and CDR2 is FQGNSA. J gave up 7 bases and V 1 base, and 10 bases lay outside the gene matches. The CDR3 is 18 residues long.

The chain employs TRBV7-9 and TRBJ2-1; 13 bases agree with TRBD2. The germline gives CDR1 SEHNR, CDR2 FQNEAQ (reference sequence). CDR3 length equals 16 residues. V lost 3 bases, J lost 9 bases, and 8 bases stayed unmatched. Here the CDR3 reads CASSFSTSGGRGEQFF. The DNA of the CDR3 is TGTGCCAGCAGCTTTTCGACTAGCGGGGGGCGGGGTGAGCAGTTCTTC.

This clone appeared once. This chain links TRBV19 with TRBJ2-7, with D hard to call. In germline, CDR1 is LNHDA, CDR2 SQIVND (reference sequence). V gave up 0 bases and J gave up 2 bases, with 8 bases separating them. The CDR3 spans 14 residues. CDR3 protein: CASSIEAETYEQYF. CDR3 sequence (DNA): TGTGCCAGTAGTATAGAGGCCGAAACCTACGAGCAGTACTTC. The full variable domain, rest sourced from reference TRBV19 and TRBJ2-7, is DGGITQSPKYLFRKEGQNVTLSCEQNLNHDAMYWYRQDPGQGLRLIYYSQIVNDFQKGDIAEGYSVSREKKESFPLTVTSAQKNPTAFYLCASSIEAETYEQYFGPGTRLTVT.

The CDR3 DNA is TGCGCCAGCAGTCGGGGGGGTGGGGGCACGACAGATACGCAGTATTTT. Translating it yields CASSRGGGGTTDTQYF. The J gene is TRBJ2-3, the V gene TRBV5-1; 8 bases are shared with TRBD2. This CDR3 is built from 16 residues. CDR1 is SGHRS, CDR2 YFSETQ, per germline. V lost 5 bases to trimming and J lost 3 bases; unmatched junction nucleotides: 11.

The J gene is TRBJ1-1, the V gene TRBV6-1; 7 positions agree with TRBD1. The CDR3 has 15 amino acids. Germline loops: CDR1 MNHNS, CDR2 SASEGT. With V trimmed by 2 bases and J by 5 bases, 8 bases remained unmatched. CDR3 nucleotide sequence: TGTGCCAGCAGTGAAACGATGGCAGGGGGAACTGAAGCTTTCTTT. Translating it yields CASSETMAGGTEAFF.

This chain links TRBV11-2 with TRBJ2-5; maybe TRBD1 (5 bases). V gave up 1 base and J gave up 3 bases, with 12 bases separating them. This CDR3 contains 15 residues. Germline V gene sequence: CDR1 SGHAT, CDR2 FQNNGV. In DNA form, the CDR3 reads TGTGCCAGCAGCTTAGGAAGCAGGGTGAAAGAGACCCAGTACTTC. It is translated as CASSLGSRVKETQYF.

The V and J genes are TRBV7-3 and TRBJ2-7; maybe TRBD2 (5 bases). Germline V gives CDR1 SGHTA, CDR2 FQGTGA. The CDR3 extends over 12 amino acids. Between the trimmed V and J ends, which lost 0 bases and 5 bases, there was a span of 5 bases. CDR3 nucleotide sequence: TGTGCCAGCAGCTTAACGCGGGACGAGCAGTACTTC. Translation: CASSLTRDEQYF.

This chain uses TRBV5-5 with TRBJ1-5; 7 positions match TRBD1. CDR3 length: 18 residues. Germline-derived CDR1 and CDR2 are SGHKS and YYEKEE (reference sequence). Trimming cost V 1 base and J 5 bases; bases outside gene matches: 15. The CDR3 loop reads CASSLRMVGQGGDQPQHF. For the CDR3, the DNA is TGTGCCAGCAGCTTGAGGATGGTAGGGCAGGGGGGAGATCAGCCCCAGCATTTT.

This chain connects TRBV18 to TRBJ2-3; D remains ambiguous. CDR3 size: 14 residues. V lost 1 base and J lost 0, with 5 bases in between. The germline CDR1 and CDR2 sequences are KGHSH and LQKENI. The CDR3 loop reads CASSPQLSTDTQYF. The CDR3 bases are TGTGCCAGCTCACCACAATTGAGCACAGATACGCAGTATTTT.

The chain uses TRBV29-1 and TRBJ2-1; no clear D gene. This CDR3 spans 16 amino acids. Per germline, CDR1 SQVTM and CDR2 ANQGSEA. Trimming cost V 5 bases and J 6 bases, with 23 bases left between them. The CDR3, as DNA: TGCAGCGTTACTCCCCTAACCGGAGTAGTGTTCAATGAGCAGTTCTTC. Its translation is CSVTPLTGVVFNEQFF.